This T cell receptor (beta chain) is drawn from a study of blood T cell repertoires in COVID-19. Study background: Samples of COVID-19 (acute and convalescent) were obtained from the United States, Italy and Spain. T cells, B-cell-depleted T cells, or PBMCs provided the cDNA or gDNA that served as material.

Germline V gene data show CDR1 as LNHDA and CDR2 as SQIVND (reference sequence). The CDR3 totals 14 residues. V was trimmed by 4 bases and J by 3 bases, leaving 12 bases between them. Clinical histories supplied by participants themselves formed the basis of cohort assignment. Original processing methods: Amplification of reference gene primers was used by the study to estimate nucleated cell counts. Generated by immunoSEQ multiplex PCR, the TCRdb table keeps only in-frame clones and is missing some. V and J calls and clone size come straight from that table; D and trimming were deduced from the DNA. This table holds 200,000 to 250,000 clones, over 65% found once.

Material: PBMCs or T cells enriched from blood (not recorded which). The chain couples TRBV19 to TRBJ1-2; D perhaps matches TRBD1 (5 bases). The sequence came from a woman aged 55-69 years who had recovered from COVID-19. The CDR3 spells CASSSPQGDYGYTF. The CDR3 nucleotides read TGTGCCAGTAGTAGCCCGCAGGGTGACTATGGCTACACCTTC.